This is a list of T cell receptor beta chains from one sample in a study of blood T cell repertoires in COVID-19. Profiling relied on immunoSEQ multiplex PCR, and the TCRdb table lists in-frame clones only, not all of them. This sample has about 180,000 clones, with about 87% found just once. The sequencing input was peripheral blood. The receptors here all came from a woman under 40 with acute or convalescent COVID-19. CDR3s include the opening cysteine and the closing phenylalanine or tryptophan. A D gene is named only where the DNA matches it firmly. The size field is filled for only some rows; it gives once, few, many or a size class.

clone size	J gene	CDR3 length	D gene	V gene	CDR3 protein	CDR3 DNA
once	TRBJ2-1	12	.	TRBV7-9	CASSLGRNEQFF	TGTGCCAGCAGCTTAGGGCGGAATGAGCAGTTCTTC
.	TRBJ2-7	15	.	TRBV2	CASNLGGATTYEQYF	TGTGCCAGCAACCTAGGGGGGGCCACGACCTACGAGCAGTACTTC
.	TRBJ1-1	12	.	TRBV10-3	CATGETVTEAFF	TGTGCCACAGGGGAGACAGTCACTGAAGCTTTCTTT
.	TRBJ2-7	13	.	TRBV29-1	CSVGYPESYEQYF	TGCAGCGTCGGGTATCCCGAATCCTACGAGCAGTACTTC
.	TRBJ1-5	14	.	TRBV27	CASSLWGGSQPQHF	TGTGCCAGCAGTTTATGGGGGGGTAGTCAGCCCCAGCATTTT
.	TRBJ2-7	17	.	TRBV11-2	CASSFTSGELTSYEQYF	TGTGCCAGCAGCTTCACAAGTGGAGAATTGACCTCCTACGAGCAGTACTTC
.	TRBJ2-3	18	TRBD2	TRBV7-9	CASSLALVAGESGDTQYF	TGTGCCAGCAGCTTAGCTCTTGTGGCGGGAGAATCGGGGGATACGCAGTATTTT
.	TRBJ2-3	13	.	TRBV7-7	CASSLGYTDTQYF	TGTGCTAGCAGCTTAGGCTACACAGATACGCAGTATTTT
once	TRBJ2-3	16	TRBD2	TRBV7-9	CASSLPGTRQTDTQYF	TGTGCCAGCAGCTTACCCGGGACTAGACAAACAGATACGCAGTATTTT
.	TRBJ2-7	14	.	TRBV6-6	CASVGTENSYEQYF	TGTGCCAGCGTCGGTACCGAGAATTCCTACGAGCAGTACTTC
.	TRBJ1-4	13	.	TRBV15	CATSRDLSEKLFF	TGTGCCACCAGCAGAGATCTTAGTGAAAAACTGTTTTTT
.	TRBJ2-5	13	.	TRBV4-2	CASSPVAHETQYF	TGTGCCAGCAGCCCCGTCGCGCACGAGACCCAGTACTTC
.	TRBJ2-2	14	.	TRBV9	CASSRQVNTGELFF	TGTGCCAGCAGCCGACAGGTCAACACCGGGGAGCTGTTTTTT
.	TRBJ2-1	13	TRBD2	TRBV5-1	CASSPETSGSQFF	TGCGCCAGCAGCCCGGAGACTAGCGGGAGTCAGTTCTTC
.	TRBJ2-3	15	TRBD1	TRBV11-1	CASSSRTGEADTQYF	TGTGCCAGCAGCTCTAGGACAGGGGAAGCAGATACGCAGTATTTT
.	TRBJ2-3	17	TRBD1	TRBV5-1	CASSLRGTGFIPDTQYF	TGCGCCAGCAGCTTGCGAGGGACAGGGTTCATTCCAGATACGCAGTATTTT
.	TRBJ2-5	14	TRBD1	TRBV7-2	CASSLQGGRETQYF	TGTGCCAGCAGCTTACAAGGGGGCAGGGAGACCCAGTACTTC
.	TRBJ2-2	18	TRBD2	TRBV9	CASSADSGRAGNTGELFF	TGTGCCAGCAGCGCTGATAGCGGGAGGGCCGGGAACACCGGGGAGCTGTTTTTT
.	TRBJ1-5	14	.	TRBV3-1/TRBV3-2	CASSQAGGNQPQHF	TGTGCCAGCAGCCAGGCGGGGGGCAATCAGCCCCAGCATTTT
.	TRBJ2-3	15	TRBD1	TRBV29-1	CSVEARDRAPDTQYF	TGCAGCGTTGAAGCGCGGGACAGGGCCCCAGATACGCAGTATTTT
.	TRBJ1-1	12	TRBD1	TRBV5-1	CASSIQGAQAFF	TGCGCCAGCAGCATTCAGGGGGCGCAGGCTTTCTTT
.	TRBJ1-2	13	.	TRBV19	CASSNRNGYGYTF	TGTGCCAGTAGTAACAGGAACGGCTATGGCTACACCTTC
.	TRBJ2-4	14	.	TRBV11-2	CASSSRLAKNIQYF	TGTGCCAGCAGTTCAAGACTAGCCAAAAACATTCAGTACTTC
.	TRBJ2-7	16	TRBD1	TRBV5-1	CASSPYLGQVYYEQYF	TGCGCCAGCAGCCCGTACCTAGGACAGGTATACTACGAGCAGTACTTC
.	TRBJ1-2	17	TRBD1	TRBV9	CASSVDPSGQGVGGYTF	TGTGCCAGCAGCGTAGACCCCTCTGGACAGGGAGTGGGAGGCTACACCTTC
.	TRBJ2-3	17	TRBD2	TRBV5-4	CASSPSSGRAKQGTQYF	TGTGCCAGCAGCCCCTCTAGCGGGAGGGCCAAACAGGGTACGCAGTATTTT
.	TRBJ2-2	16	.	TRBV5-6	CASSWVAGYNTGELFF	TGTGCCAGCAGCTGGGTGGCGGGTTATAACACCGGGGAGCTGTTTTTT
.	TRBJ1-2	14	TRBD1	TRBV10-3	CAISVGGASHGYTF	TGTGCCATCAGTGTAGGGGGCGCGAGCCATGGCTACACCTTC
.	TRBJ2-3	17	TRBD2	TRBV30	CAWSVSRTSGSIDTQYF	TGTGCCTGGAGTGTCAGTCGGACTAGCGGGAGTATAGATACGCAGTATTTT
once	TRBJ2-5	18	TRBD2	TRBV7-8	CASSLALTSGRARETQYF	TGTGCCAGCAGCTTAGCGCTAACTAGCGGGAGGGCCAGGGAGACCCAGTACTTC
once	TRBJ2-3	15	TRBD1	TRBV5-1	CASSHRGPSTDTQYF	TGCGCCAGCAGCCACAGGGGCCCAAGCACAGATACGCAGTATTTT
.	TRBJ1-6	14	.	TRBV20-1	CSASTGFEDSPLHF	TGCAGTGCTAGTACGGGTTTTGAAGATTCACCCCTCCACTTT
.	TRBJ1-5	16	TRBD1	TRBV6-1	CASSETGVGGNQPQHF	TGTGCCAGCAGTGAAACAGGGGTGGGGGGTAATCAGCCCCAGCATTTT
.	TRBJ1-1	11	.	TRBV7-9	CASSLGGEAFF	TGTGCCAGCAGCTTAGGCGGTGAAGCTTTCTTT
.	TRBJ1-3	14	TRBD1	TRBV2	CASLEGAGGNTIYF	TGTGCCAGCTTAGAGGGGGCCGGGGGAAACACCATATATTTT
.	TRBJ2-5	13	.	TRBV20-1	CSASDPNQETQYF	TGCAGTGCTAGTGACCCAAATCAAGAGACCCAGTACTTC